These 24 T cell receptor beta chains came from one sample sequenced in a study of control samples from healthy donors and cancer patients (dated by TCRdb to 2018 to 2020). Library creation used the immunoSEQ multiplex PCR assay. TCRdb holds this immuneACCESS table with in-frame rearrangements only. Some clones are missing; in checked studies, unresolved V genes explain under half, and the rest has no known cause. This sample lists about 51,000 clones; approximately 80% were detected once. The ten largest clones take up about a tenth of the sample. The sequenced material came from blood. These receptor sequences come from a man between 65 and 85 years old in good health.

V is TRBV3-1 (or the pseudogene TRBV3-2) and J is TRBJ1-1, with TRBD1 as a possible D gene (5 bases). Trimming cost V 3 bases and J 10 bases, with 15 bases left between them. Germline lookup yields CDR1 LGHDT and CDR2 YNNKEL (reference sequence). The CDR3 runs 13 residues. CDR3 region: CASSQGQGRGAFF. The CDR3 coding sequence is TGTGCCAGCAGCCAGGGGCAGGGTCGTGGAGCTTTCTTT.

Turning to this clone: One junction end does not reproduce the germline sequence, and a read error may be involved. J is TRBJ2-3 and V is TRBV7-7; D not resolved. The CDR3 is 15 residues long. CDR1 SSHAT and CDR2 FNYEAQ come from the germline V gene (reference sequence). CDR3 sequence (DNA): TGTGCTAGCAGCTTAGCAGAGGAAGCCACAGATACGCAGTATTTT. This encodes CASSLAEEATDTQYF. Full variable domain (remainder filled in from reference TRBV7-7 and TRBJ2-3): GAGVSQSPRYKVTKRGQDVTLRCDPISSHATLYWYQQALGQGPEFLTYFNYEAQPDKSGLPSDRFSAERPEGSISTLTIQRTEQRDSAMYRCASSLAEEATDTQYFGPGTRLTVL.

This chain links TRBV5-1 with TRBJ2-5; no clear D gene. Trimming took 0 bases from V and 9 from J, leaving 12 bases between them. The CDR3 consists of 13 residues. Per germline, CDR1 SGHRS and CDR2 YFSETQ. The CDR3, as DNA: TGCGCCAGCAGCTTGGCAGAGAATTTGGCCCAGTACTTC. Its translation is CASSLAENLAQYF.

This chain connects TRBV9 to TRBJ1-2; weak D call: TRBD1 (6 bases). Germline loops: CDR1 SGDLS, CDR2 YYNGEE. V gave up 4 bases and J gave up 8 bases, with 15 bases separating them. The length of the CDR3 is 13 residues. The CDR3 protein is CASSPPTGSGYTF. CDR3 nucleotides: TGTGCCAGCAGCCCCCCTACAGGGAGCGGCTACACCTTC.

The rearrangement joins TRBV5-1 to TRBJ1-5, with D tentatively TRBD1 (5 bases). This CDR3 is 15 amino acids long. CDR1 is SGHRS, CDR2 YFSETQ, per germline. With 5 bases removed from V and 1 base from J, the gap between germline ends came to 13 bases. The CDR3 coding sequence is TGCGCCAGCAGGGGGACCCCCGGGAGCAATCAGCCCCAGCATTTT. It encodes CASRGTPGSNQPQHF. The whole variable domain, remainder taken from reference TRBV5-1 and TRBJ1-5, is KAGVTQTPRYLIKTRGQQVTLSCSPISGHRSVSWYQQTPGQGLQFLFEYFSETQRNKGNFPGRFSGRQFSNSRSEMNVSTLELGDSALYLCASRGTPGSNQPQHFGDGTRLSIL.

V gene TRBV11-2 combines with J gene TRBJ2-7; possibly TRBD1 for D (5 bases). CDR1 and CDR2 from the germline V gene are SGHAT and FQNNGV. V was shortened by 3 bases and J by 2 bases, with 11 bases between the two germline ends. This CDR3 has 14 amino acids. CDR3 amino acids: CASSFSTETYEQYF. The CDR3 nucleotides read TGTGCCAGCAGCTTTTCGACAGAGACCTACGAGCAGTACTTC. Complete variable domain (other parts from reference TRBV11-2 and TRBJ2-7): EAGVAQSPRYKIIEKRQSVAFWCNPISGHATLYWYQQILGQGPKLLIQFQNNGVVDDSQLPKDRFSAERLKGVDSTLKIQPAKLEDSAVYLCASSFSTETYEQYFGPGTRLTVT.

The gene calls are TRBV11-1 and TRBJ2-3; a possible D gene is TRBD1 (6 bases). The CDR3 is 13 residues long. V was trimmed by 1 base and J by 7 bases, leaving 9 bases between them. The germline CDR1 and CDR2 sequences are SGHAT and FQDESV (reference sequence). CDR3 region: CASSLGQGYTQYF. In DNA, the CDR3 is TGTGCCAGCAGCTTAGGGCAGGGGTATACGCAGTATTTT.

The genes are TRBV9 and TRBJ2-3, with 13 positions matching TRBD2. Germline loops: CDR1 SGDLS, CDR2 YYNGEE. The V gene end was trimmed by 3 bases and the J gene end by 0 bases; junction bases not matched to a gene: 10. CDR3 length: 19 residues. The CDR3: CASSAGGLAGPTSTDTQYF. CDR3 DNA: TGTGCCAGCAGCGCTGGGGGACTAGCGGGGCCTACTAGCACAGATACGCAGTATTTT.

A single count supports this clone. The chain links TRBV7-2 to TRBJ2-1; tentatively, D is TRBD1 (6 bases). Germline V gene sequence: CDR1 SGHTA, CDR2 FQGNSA. The V end lost 5 bases, the J end lost 0 bases, and 11 bases lay between the germline ends. The CDR3 length is 15 residues. CDR3 nucleotide sequence: TGTGCCAGCAGCCTACGGACAGACTCCTACAATGAGCAGTTCTTC. The encoded protein is CASSLRTDSYNEQFF.

This sequence joins TRBV7-8 and TRBJ1-4, with a tentative D call TRBD1 (5 bases). Trimming removed 5 bases from V and 1 base from J, with 17 bases in between. The CDR3 has 17 amino acids. Germline V gene lookup returns CDR1 SGHVS and CDR2 FQNEAQ. CDR3 DNA: TGTGCCAGCAGCCTGCCCGGGACTCTTATAACTAATGAAAAACTGTTTTTT. Protein sequence: CASSLPGTLITNEKLFF.

The rearrangement joins TRBV28 to TRBJ2-2, with 10 bases lining up with TRBD2. Germline loops: CDR1 MDHEN, CDR2 SYDVKM. The CDR3 contains 15 residues. J gave up 5 bases and V 1 base, and 1 base lay outside the gene matches. In nucleotides, the CDR3 is TGTGCCAGCAGTTTATTACTAGCGGGAACCGGGGAGCTGTTTTTT. This translates into CASSLLLAGTGELFF. Filled out from reference TRBV28 and TRBJ2-2, the complete variable domain reads DVKVTQSSRYLVKRTGEKVFLECVQDMDHENMFWYRQDPGLGLRLIYFSYDVKMKEKGDIPEGYSVSREKKERFSLILESASTNQTSMYLCASSLLLAGTGELFFGEGSRLTVL.

The chain combines TRBV4-2 with TRBJ2-3, with 7 nucleotides matching TRBD2. The germline gives CDR1 LGHNA, CDR2 YNFKEQ. Trimming removed 1 base from V and 1 base from J; junction bases left unmatched: 5. The CDR3 has 16 residues. The CDR3 DNA reads TGTGCCAGCAGCCAAGGGTCGAGCGGGGGCACAGATACGCAGTATTTT. Translating it yields CASSQGSSGGTDTQYF.

The J gene is TRBJ1-3, the V gene TRBV9; no clear D. The germline V and J ends were trimmed by 2 bases and 0 bases, with 15 bases remaining between them. Germline CDR1 is SGDLS and CDR2 is YYNGEE. The CDR3 extends over 17 amino acids. For the CDR3, the DNA is TGTGCCAGCAGCGTCGCCCCCTCTTATGACTCTGGAAACACCATATATTTT. Translation: CASSVAPSYDSGNTIYF.

The CDR3 loop is CASSFRGSDYGYTF. In DNA form, the CDR3 reads TGTGCCAGCAGTTTCCGAGGGTCGGACTATGGCTACACCTTC. V is TRBV6-5 and J is TRBJ1-2; no reliable D call. V was cut by 4 bases and J by 3 bases, with 12 bases left in between. The CDR3 loop spans 14 amino acids. Germline V gene data show CDR1 as MNHEY and CDR2 as SVGAGI.

The V gene is TRBV2, the J gene TRBJ1-6, with 10 bases fitting TRBD1. The CDR3 runs to 15 residues. Germline V gene lookup returns CDR1 SNHLY and CDR2 FYNNEI. V was pared by 6 bases and J by 7 bases, with 6 bases of the junction left unmatched. CDR3 in amino acids: CASRPGTGENSPLHF. The CDR3 DNA reads TGTGCCAGCAGACCAGGGACAGGGGAGAATTCACCCCTCCACTTT.

The chain combines TRBV10-1 with TRBJ2-3; the D is unclear. Germline loops: CDR1 WNHNN, CDR2 SYGVQD (reference sequence). The CDR3 length is 14 residues. Trimming removed 3 bases from V and 0 bases from J, with 7 bases in between. CDR3 loop: CASSDFRSTDTQYF. In DNA, the CDR3 is TGCGCCAGCAGTGACTTTCGGAGCACAGATACGCAGTATTTT.

This chain links TRBV6-6 with TRBJ1-1; the D is unclear. The V end was cut by 5 bases, the J end by 0 bases, with 10 bases between. The CDR3 length is 14 residues. In germline, CDR1 is MNHNY, CDR2 SVGAGI (reference sequence). CDR3 sequence: CASSLVVMNTEAFF. The CDR3 nucleotides are TGTGCCAGCAGTCTCGTCGTAATGAACACTGAAGCTTTCTTT.

The sample holds one count of this clone. V is TRBV11-3 and J is TRBJ2-3; D is perhaps TRBD1 (6 bases). V was trimmed by 4 bases and J by 1 base, leaving 6 bases between them. Germline values: CDR1 SGHNT, CDR2 YENEEA. This CDR3 has 13 amino acids. The CDR3 region is CASSWTGTDTQYF. The CDR3, as DNA: TGTGCCAGCAGCTGGACAGGCACAGATACGCAGTATTTT.

V gene TRBV5-6 combines with J gene TRBJ2-5; no clear D gene. Germline values: CDR1 SGHDT, CDR2 YYEEEE. The CDR3 runs 13 residues. V was cut by 2 bases and J by 2 bases, with 7 bases left in between. The CDR3 region has the DNA TGTGCCAGCAGCTTCGGGTCACAAGAGACCCAGTACTTC. Encoded protein: CASSFGSQETQYF.

This sequence joins TRBV27 and TRBJ2-5; TRBD2 matches 10 bases. The J segment lost 4 bases and the V segment lost 8 bases, leaving 7 bases of the junction unmatched. Germline V CDR1 and CDR2: MNHEY, SMNVEV (reference sequence). The CDR3 spans 14 residues. CDR3 in amino acids: CASLGGLATETQYF. CDR3 DNA sequence: TGTGCCAGCCTTGGGGGACTAGCGACAGAGACCCAGTACTTC.

This chain joins TRBV28 and TRBJ2-5; no clear D gene. V dropped 11 bases and J dropped 5 bases, with 18 bases sitting between them. The CDR3 loop spans 13 amino acids. The germline V gene encodes CDR1 MDHEN and CDR2 SYDVKM. CDR3 in DNA: TGTGCCTCTTCGCCGGGTGGGGTTGAGACCCAGTACTTC. It specifies CASSPGGVETQYF.

The table lists this clone with a count of one. This chain uses TRBV11-3 with TRBJ2-3; TRBD2 agrees at 12 bases. The CDR3 covers 19 residues. Trimming took 1 base from V and 2 from J; bases not matched to a gene: 10. Germline-derived CDR1 and CDR2 are SGHNT and YENEEA. The CDR3 protein is CASSLGIPLAGGNTDTQYF. The DNA for the CDR3 is TGTGCCAGCAGCTTAGGAATCCCGCTAGCGGGAGGGAACACAGATACGCAGTATTTT.

This rearrangement joins TRBV2 to TRBJ2-3, with D maybe TRBD2 (8 bases). The germline CDR1 and CDR2 sequences are SNHLY and FYNNEI. This CDR3 has 20 amino acids. V lost 4 bases and J 0 bases, leaving 26 bases between the germline ends. CDR3 sequence: CASSVTGTRGRLPSTDTQYF. In nucleotides, the CDR3 is TGTGCCAGCAGTGTAACCGGGACTAGGGGGCGGCTCCCTAGCACAGATACGCAGTATTTT.

The chain recombines TRBV6-1 with TRBJ2-1; tentatively, D is TRBD2 (6 bases). V lost 1 base and J 3 bases, leaving 10 bases between the germline ends. This CDR3 has 15 residues. Per germline, CDR1 MNHNS and CDR2 SASEGT. This CDR3 is CASSEGSGLYNEQFF. The CDR3 DNA sequence: TGTGCCAGCAGTGAAGGGAGCGGGCTCTACAATGAGCAGTTCTTC.